The rows below give T cell receptor beta chains drawn from one sample of a study of T-cell memory formation after mild COVID-19. TCRdb re-analysed the 5' RACE reads in MiXCR, keeping a single row per CDR3 protein. This sample has about 210,000 distinct CDR3 sequences, with approximately 30% found just once. The sequenced material came from PBMCs or a T cell subset sorted from them (not recorded which). These receptor sequences come from an adult woman who had mild COVID-19 (a few samples of this study predate the infection). Cell type and time point are not known. Each CDR3 is given with its conserved first and last residue. The order of the fields is J gene, clone size, V gene, CDR3 length, D gene, CDR3 protein, CDR3 DNA. D genes are given only for firm matches. The size of a clone is reported for some rows only, either as once, few or many, or as a class for expanded clones.

J: TRBJ2-7; size: NA; V: TRBV5-1; length: 15; D: TRBD1; CDR3: CASSLGTGSAYEQYF; DNA: TGCGCCAGCAGCTTGGGGACAGGTTCCGCTTACGAGCAGTACTTC
J: TRBJ2-7; size: NA; V: TRBV5-5; length: 14; D: TRBD1; CDR3: CASSLTGGTGEQYF; DNA: TGTGCCAGCAGCTTGACAGGGGGTACAGGCGAGCAGTACTTC
J: TRBJ1-2; size: NA; V: TRBV28; length: 16; D: NA; CDR3: CASSLPSGYRRYGYTF; DNA: TGTGCCAGCAGTTTACCCTCCGGTTACAGGCGCTATGGCTACACCTTC
J: TRBJ1-4; size: few; V: TRBV6-6; length: 14; D: NA; CDR3: CASTIRGRNEKLFF; DNA: TGTGCCAGCACCATCAGGGGACGAAATGAAAAACTGTTTTTT
J: TRBJ2-7; size: NA; V: TRBV28; length: 13; D: NA; CDR3: CASSSNWGREQYF; DNA: TGTGCCAGCAGTTCGAATTGGGGGCGCGAGCAGTACTTC
J: TRBJ2-1; size: few; V: TRBV11-2; length: 14; D: TRBD2; CDR3: CASSTHSSGSEQFF; DNA: TGTGCCAGCAGCACCCACTCTAGCGGGAGTGAGCAGTTCTTC
J: TRBJ2-1; size: NA; V: TRBV4-2; length: 20; D: TRBD2; CDR3: CASSQDITSGGAGSYNEQFF; DNA: TGTGCCAGCAGCCAAGATATTACTAGCGGGGGGGCTGGTTCCTACAATGAGCAGTTCTTC
J: TRBJ1-6; size: many; V: TRBV11-2; length: 15; D: NA; CDR3: CASSLGSSYNSPLHF; DNA: TGTGCCAGCAGCTTGGGAAGTTCCTATAATTCACCCCTCCACTTT
J: TRBJ2-7; size: NA; V: TRBV20-1; length: 14; D: NA; CDR3: CSARKVPSSYEQYF; DNA: TGCAGTGCTAGGAAGGTCCCGAGCTCCTACGAGCAGTACTTC
J: TRBJ1-6; size: NA; V: TRBV6-2/TRBV6-3; length: 15; D: NA; CDR3: CASRPEDREWSPLHF; DNA: TGTGCCAGCAGACCCGAAGACAGAGAGTGGTCACCCCTCCACTTT
J: TRBJ1-6; size: few; V: TRBV12-3/TRBV12-4; length: 12; D: NA; CDR3: CASSLPQSPLHF; DNA: TGTGCCAGCAGTTTACCCCAATCACCCCTCCACTTT
J: TRBJ1-1; size: few; V: TRBV12-3/TRBV12-4; length: 15; D: NA; CDR3: CASSLAGATNTEAFF; DNA: TGTGCCAGCAGTTTAGCGGGGGCCACGAACACTGAAGCTTTCTTT
J: TRBJ2-1; size: NA; V: TRBV4-1; length: 16; D: TRBD1; CDR3: CASSPSTGRSYNEQFF; DNA: TGCGCCAGCAGCCCCTCGACAGGGCGGTCCTACAATGAGCAGTTCTTC
J: TRBJ2-1; size: NA; V: TRBV19; length: 15; D: NA; CDR3: CASSMGDLIYNEQFF; DNA: TGTGCCAGTAGTATGGGTGACTTGATCTACAATGAGCAGTTCTTC
J: TRBJ1-3; size: few; V: TRBV7-6; length: 15; D: NA; CDR3: CASSPQLHSGNTIYF; DNA: TGTGCCAGCAGCCCCCAGTTGCACTCTGGAAACACCATATATTTT
J: TRBJ2-2; size: NA; V: TRBV5-6; length: 13; D: NA; CDR3: CASRVRGVRELFF; DNA: TGTGCCAGCAGGGTCCGGGGAGTTCGGGAGCTGTTTTTT